This T cell receptor (beta chain) was sequenced in a study of T cells expressing NK-cell markers (dated by TCRdb to about 2020). Study-wide context: Seven to nine donors provided sorted CD3+CD56+NKG2C+, CD3+CD56+NKG2C- and CD3+CD56-NKG2C+ T-cell subsets, whose TCR beta-chain repertoires were profiled. The eight sequenced donors were randomly selected healthy volunteers, three men and five women. Seven of the eight sequenced donors were HCMV-seropositive and one was HCMV-seronegative. The libraries were sequenced on Illumina HiSeq 2000/2500, MiSeq or NextSeq, producing 2 x 150 bp reads.

The CDR3 holds 17 amino acids from the cysteine to the phenylalanine. The coding DNA is unavailable. The germline V gene gives CDR1 as SGHVS and CDR2 as FQNEAQ. On this clonotype: The antigen it recognizes is unknown.

The paper as a whole reports these results and caveats: Whether the expanded NKG2C-expressing T cell clones were specific for HCMV antigens remained unclear. In several donors, the dominant CD3+CD56+NKG2C+ clonotypes ranked among the top 10 CD8+ clonotypes, making up about 1.0-7.5% of CD8+ T cells. Those dominant clonotypes were again the most abundant among CD3+CD56-NKG2C+ cells in a handful of donors, at roughly 25-60.1%.

The listed sequencing device is Illumina HiSeq 2000. TCR beta cDNA libraries were prepared using 5'RACE template switching, which introduced a universal primer site and unique molecular identifiers. cDNA synthesis was primed from the TCR beta constant segment, followed by two successive PCR amplification steps. The original pipeline was this. Reads were demultiplexed and grouped by UMI with MIGEC, and clonotypes were assembled and quantified with MiTCR. To exclude erroneous sequences, only TCR cDNA sequences supported by at least two reads were retained. The tcR package was used for downstream repertoire analysis, and clonotypes were matched between fractions using CDR3 nucleotide sequence together with V segment. VDJmatch was used to annotate antigen specificity against VDJdb, with one amino acid substitution allowed in CDR3. The reads underwent TCRdb reprocessing, giving one record for each CDR3 protein sequence and no DNA. These V and J calls rely on TCRdb rather than the paper's analysis. The data table for this sample lists 550,000 or so distinct CDR3 sequences. The ten most abundant clones make up roughly 3.6% of the sample.

To determine HCMV serostatus, a commercial ELISA kit was used to detect HCMV-specific IgG in serum. Ficoll density gradient centrifugation was used to isolate peripheral blood mononuclear cells from blood. Sequencing was done on a sample of blood T cells: a sorted CD56 or NKG2C T cell subset, CD4+ or CD8+ T cells, or bulk PBMC T cells (not recorded which). The chain was built from TRBV7-8 and TRBJ2-5; TCRdb indicates TRBD2, and absent DNA this call remains unverified. The clonotype comes from a man between 18 and 29 years old in good health. Donor details come from another sample of the same person, matched by shared clones. The CDR3 protein is CASSLLLAEVLQETQYF. Here the CDR3 is joined to the reference TRBV7-8 and TRBJ2-5 genes, and the full variable domain is: GAGVSQSPRYKVAKRGQDVALRCDPISGHVSLFWYQQALGQGPEFLTYFQNEAQLDKSGLPSDRFFAERPEGSVSTLKIQRTQQEDSAVYLCASSLLLAEVLQETQYFGPGTRLLVL.